Listed below are T cell receptor beta chains from one sample, sequenced in a study of identical twins. TCRdb analysed the 5' RACE reads with MiXCR anew, one entry per CDR3 protein. Here the sample spans 200,000 to 250,000 distinct CDR3 sequences, about 7% being singletons. This sample also belongs to another study, concerning yellow fever vaccine responses in identical twins.

Source material: memory (CD45RO+) T cells sorted from blood. These receptors were obtained from a woman in her late teens or twenties in good health. Each CDR3 is given with its conserved first and last residue. A D gene is named only where the DNA matches it firmly. Size tells how often a clone was seen (once, few, many) or the class of an expanded clone, and some rows leave it out.

clone_size: NA; d_call: NA; v_call: TRBV6-4; j_call: TRBJ2-2; cdr3_aa: CASSPDPPNTGELFF; cdr3_nt: TGTGCCAGCAGTCCTGACCCGCCGAACACCGGGGAGCTGTTTTTT
clone_size: many; d_call: NA; v_call: TRBV5-1; j_call: TRBJ2-2; cdr3_aa: CASSLRADPTGELFF; cdr3_nt: TGCGCCAGCAGCTTAAGAGCGGACCCCACCGGGGAGCTGTTTTTT
clone_size: few; d_call: NA; v_call: TRBV7-9; j_call: TRBJ1-4; cdr3_aa: CASSPNRVGVEKLFF; cdr3_nt: TGTGCCAGCAGCCCCAACAGGGTTGGTGTGGAAAAACTGTTTTTT
clone_size: many; d_call: NA; v_call: TRBV28; j_call: TRBJ1-2; cdr3_aa: CASSADRTGFRGYTF; cdr3_nt: TGTGCCAGCAGTGCCGACAGGACCGGCTTTAGGGGCTACACCTTC
clone_size: many; d_call: NA; v_call: TRBV5-1; j_call: TRBJ1-1; cdr3_aa: CASSWESNTEAFF; cdr3_nt: TGCGCCAGCAGCTGGGAATCTAACACTGAAGCTTTCTTT
clone_size: many; d_call: TRBD1; v_call: TRBV28; j_call: TRBJ2-5; cdr3_aa: CASSLFHPGTDMQETQYF; cdr3_nt: TGTGCCAGCAGTTTATTTCACCCCGGGACAGATATGCAAGAGACCCAGTACTTC
clone_size: few; d_call: NA; v_call: TRBV6-5; j_call: TRBJ1-5; cdr3_aa: CASSLSDGGGGNQPQHF; cdr3_nt: TGTGCCAGCAGTTTGTCCGACGGTGGGGGGGGTAATCAGCCCCAGCATTTT
clone_size: NA; d_call: NA; v_call: TRBV28; j_call: TRBJ2-1; cdr3_aa: CASSYLGRGSYNEQFF; cdr3_nt: TGTGCCAGCAGTTACCTTGGGAGGGGGTCGTACAATGAGCAGTTCTTC
clone_size: many; d_call: TRBD2; v_call: TRBV5-1; j_call: TRBJ2-7; cdr3_aa: CASKLAGGTGEQYF; cdr3_nt: TGCGCCAGCAAGCTCGCGGGAGGAACTGGCGAGCAGTACTTC
clone_size: NA; d_call: NA; v_call: TRBV6-1; j_call: TRBJ1-2; cdr3_aa: CASRLKTAYGYTF; cdr3_nt: TGTGCCAGCAGACTTAAGACGGCGTATGGCTACACCTTC
clone_size: NA; d_call: NA; v_call: TRBV7-8; j_call: TRBJ2-5; cdr3_aa: CASSPLSAADGTQYF; cdr3_nt: TGTGCCAGCAGCCCGCTCTCTGCGGCAGACGGGACCCAGTACTTC
clone_size: many; d_call: TRBD2; v_call: TRBV25-1; j_call: TRBJ2-3; cdr3_aa: CASSVAGVGTDTQYF; cdr3_nt: TGTGCCAGCAGTGTAGCGGGAGTTGGGACAGATACGCAGTATTTT
clone_size: few; d_call: NA; v_call: TRBV6-1; j_call: TRBJ2-3; cdr3_aa: CASSEQGGSTDTQYF; cdr3_nt: TGTGCCAGCAGTGAACAGGGCGGCAGCACAGATACGCAGTATTTT
clone_size: many; d_call: NA; v_call: TRBV7-9; j_call: TRBJ1-2; cdr3_aa: CASSVGLISVYGYTF; cdr3_nt: TGTGCCAGCAGCGTAGGACTCATTTCCGTCTATGGCTACACCTTC
clone_size: NA; d_call: NA; v_call: TRBV7-2; j_call: TRBJ2-5; cdr3_aa: CASSLEVWQETQYF; cdr3_nt: TGTGCCAGCAGCTTAGAAGTCTGGCAAGAGACCCAGTACTTC
clone_size: NA; d_call: NA; v_call: TRBV6-4; j_call: TRBJ2-1; cdr3_aa: CASSTDFGAYNEQFF; cdr3_nt: TGTGCCAGCAGTACCGACTTCGGGGCTTACAATGAGCAGTTCTTC
clone_size: many; d_call: TRBD1; v_call: TRBV7-6; j_call: TRBJ1-6; cdr3_aa: CASSWDRGYNSPLHF; cdr3_nt: TGTGCCAGCAGCTGGGACAGGGGCTATAATTCACCCCTCCACTTT
clone_size: few; d_call: NA; v_call: TRBV6-1; j_call: TRBJ1-2; cdr3_aa: CASSDRTANYGYTF; cdr3_nt: TGTGCCAGCAGTGACCGGACAGCTAACTATGGCTACACCTTC
clone_size: NA; d_call: TRBD2; v_call: TRBV5-1; j_call: TRBJ2-2; cdr3_aa: CASSSSGPNTGELFF; cdr3_nt: TGCGCCAGCAGCTCTAGCGGGCCAAACACCGGGGAGCTGTTTTTT
clone_size: NA; d_call: NA; v_call: TRBV28; j_call: TRBJ2-4; cdr3_aa: CASEPPTERAKNIQYF; cdr3_nt: TGTGCCAGCGAACCTCCGACAGAAAGAGCCAAAAACATTCAGTACTTC
clone_size: NA; d_call: NA; v_call: TRBV28; j_call: TRBJ1-4; cdr3_aa: CASSPTGYQGEKLFF; cdr3_nt: TGTGCCAGCAGTCCCACAGGCTATCAAGGAGAAAAACTGTTTTTT
clone_size: many; d_call: NA; v_call: TRBV2; j_call: TRBJ2-1; cdr3_aa: CASSEAGGTDEQFF; cdr3_nt: TGTGCCAGCAGTGAAGCTGGGGGGACCGATGAGCAGTTCTTC
clone_size: NA; d_call: NA; v_call: TRBV6-1; j_call: TRBJ2-5; cdr3_aa: CASSDRGHPSLETQYF; cdr3_nt: TGTGCCAGCAGTGATCGGGGCCACCCCTCATTAGAGACCCAGTACTTC
clone_size: many; d_call: NA; v_call: TRBV3-1; j_call: TRBJ2-7; cdr3_aa: CASSQDPSSYEQYF; cdr3_nt: TGTGCCAGCAGCCAAGATCCTAGCAGCTACGAGCAGTACTTC
clone_size: few; d_call: NA; v_call: TRBV4-2; j_call: TRBJ2-3; cdr3_aa: CASSQGGQGSYTDTQYF; cdr3_nt: TGTGCCAGCAGCCAAGGTGGTCAGGGGTCCTACACAGATACGCAGTATTTT
clone_size: few; d_call: TRBD2; v_call: TRBV4-1; j_call: TRBJ2-7; cdr3_aa: CASSQTPTLAGGNGEQYF; cdr3_nt: TGCGCCAGCAGCCAAACCCCCACACTAGCGGGAGGAAACGGCGAGCAGTACTTC
clone_size: NA; d_call: NA; v_call: TRBV2; j_call: TRBJ2-1; cdr3_aa: CASRGAARNEQFF; cdr3_nt: TGTGCCAGCAGGGGGGCGGCGAGGAATGAGCAGTTCTTC
clone_size: NA; d_call: NA; v_call: TRBV20-1; j_call: TRBJ2-1; cdr3_aa: CSARPASEGEQFF; cdr3_nt: TGCAGTGCTAGACCGGCTAGCGAGGGTGAGCAGTTCTTC
clone_size: NA; d_call: NA; v_call: TRBV6-5; j_call: TRBJ2-3; cdr3_aa: CASSTSGYRTDTQYF; cdr3_nt: TGTGCCAGCAGTACCTCGGGCTATCGCACAGATACGCAGTATTTT
clone_size: NA; d_call: TRBD1; v_call: TRBV28; j_call: TRBJ2-7; cdr3_aa: CASKFWDGTGGSYEQYF; cdr3_nt: TGTGCCAGCAAGTTTTGGGACGGGACAGGGGGGTCCTACGAGCAGTACTTC
clone_size: many; d_call: NA; v_call: TRBV13; j_call: TRBJ1-3; cdr3_aa: CASSFLGVSGNTIYF; cdr3_nt: TGTGCCAGCAGCTTCCTCGGGGTTTCTGGAAACACCATATATTTT
clone_size: many; d_call: NA; v_call: TRBV9; j_call: TRBJ2-7; cdr3_aa: CASSVEAGRSDEQYF; cdr3_nt: TGTGCCAGCAGCGTAGAGGCGGGACGGAGCGACGAGCAGTACTTC
clone_size: many; d_call: NA; v_call: TRBV12-3/TRBV12-4; j_call: TRBJ1-2; cdr3_aa: CASSFGGTNYGYTF; cdr3_nt: TGTGCCAGCAGTTTTGGCGGAACTAACTATGGCTACACCTTC
clone_size: NA; d_call: NA; v_call: TRBV11-3; j_call: TRBJ2-5; cdr3_aa: CASSLEYGRQETQYF; cdr3_nt: TGTGCCAGCAGCTTAGAGTACGGGAGACAAGAGACCCAGTACTTC
clone_size: NA; d_call: NA; v_call: TRBV7-8; j_call: TRBJ1-2; cdr3_aa: CASSPGGAYGYTF; cdr3_nt: TGTGCCAGCAGCCCCGGGGGGGCCTATGGCTACACCTTC
clone_size: few; d_call: NA; v_call: TRBV27; j_call: TRBJ1-6; cdr3_aa: CASSYRQDSSYNSPLHF; cdr3_nt: TGTGCCAGCAGTTATAGGCAGGACAGCTCCTATAATTCACCCCTCCACTTT
clone_size: NA; d_call: NA; v_call: TRBV6-5; j_call: TRBJ2-5; cdr3_aa: CASWGSQETQYF; cdr3_nt: TGTGCCAGCTGGGGCAGCCAAGAGACCCAGTACTTC
clone_size: NA; d_call: TRBD2; v_call: TRBV10-3; j_call: TRBJ2-3; cdr3_aa: CAISARGVADTQYF; cdr3_nt: TGTGCCATCAGTGCCCGGGGGGTGGCAGATACGCAGTATTTT
clone_size: many; d_call: NA; v_call: TRBV6-1; j_call: TRBJ1-3; cdr3_aa: CASMTHKVWGNTIYF; cdr3_nt: TGTGCCAGCATGACCCACAAGGTGTGGGGAAACACCATATATTTT
clone_size: few; d_call: NA; v_call: TRBV10-1; j_call: TRBJ2-1; cdr3_aa: CASGHGVVNEQFF; cdr3_nt: TGCGCCAGCGGTCACGGGGTGGTTAATGAGCAGTTCTTC
clone_size: many; d_call: NA; v_call: TRBV6-5; j_call: TRBJ1-2; cdr3_aa: CASSSLTGHGYTF; cdr3_nt: TGTGCCAGCAGTTCCCTCACAGGGCACGGCTACACCTTC
clone_size: few; d_call: TRBD1; v_call: TRBV3-1; j_call: TRBJ1-1; cdr3_aa: CASSQDAGGRNTEAFF; cdr3_nt: TGTGCCAGCAGCCAAGACGCAGGGGGCAGAAACACTGAAGCTTTCTTT
clone_size: many; d_call: NA; v_call: TRBV5-1; j_call: TRBJ1-2; cdr3_aa: CASSRQETNYGYTF; cdr3_nt: TGCGCCAGCAGCCGACAGGAGACTAACTATGGCTACACCTTC
clone_size: NA; d_call: NA; v_call: TRBV5-4; j_call: TRBJ2-3; cdr3_aa: CASSLGYLSTDTQYF; cdr3_nt: TGTGCCAGCAGCTTAGGATACCTAAGCACAGATACGCAGTATTTT
clone_size: few; d_call: NA; v_call: TRBV3-1; j_call: TRBJ2-2; cdr3_aa: CAAGQNTGELFF; cdr3_nt: TGTGCCGCAGGACAGAACACCGGGGAGCTGTTTTTT
clone_size: NA; d_call: NA; v_call: TRBV20-1; j_call: TRBJ1-2; cdr3_aa: CSARDQQRIDGYTF; cdr3_nt: TGCAGTGCTAGAGATCAGCAGAGGATCGATGGCTACACCTTC
clone_size: many; d_call: NA; v_call: TRBV5-1; j_call: TRBJ2-5; cdr3_aa: CASSFQETQYF; cdr3_nt: TGTGCCAGCAGCTTCCAAGAGACCCAGTACTTC
clone_size: many; d_call: NA; v_call: TRBV5-1; j_call: TRBJ2-5; cdr3_aa: CASSFSEETQYF; cdr3_nt: TGCGCCAGCAGCTTTTCTGAAGAGACCCAGTACTTC
clone_size: many; d_call: NA; v_call: TRBV7-6; j_call: TRBJ2-2; cdr3_aa: CASSVIGSTGELFF; cdr3_nt: TGTGCCAGCAGCGTGATCGGGAGCACCGGGGAGCTGTTTTTT
clone_size: few; d_call: NA; v_call: TRBV6-1; j_call: TRBJ1-4; cdr3_aa: CASSRSTGSNEKLFF; cdr3_nt: TGTGCCAGCAGTCGCTCTACAGGGTCTAATGAAAAACTGTTTTTT
clone_size: NA; d_call: TRBD2; v_call: TRBV2; j_call: TRBJ2-2; cdr3_aa: CASPKSDTGGRWTGELFF; cdr3_nt: TGTGCCAGCCCCAAGAGCGACACTGGCGGGAGATGGACCGGGGAGCTGTTTTTT
clone_size: NA; d_call: TRBD1; v_call: TRBV28; j_call: TRBJ2-7; cdr3_aa: CASTMWSGDSYEQYF; cdr3_nt: TGTGCCAGCACTATGTGGAGTGGGGACAGCTACGAGCAGTACTTC
clone_size: few; d_call: NA; v_call: TRBV24-1; j_call: TRBJ1-1; cdr3_aa: CATSHGVNTEAFF; cdr3_nt: TGTGCCACCAGTCACGGGGTGAACACTGAAGCTTTCTTT
clone_size: few; d_call: NA; v_call: TRBV9; j_call: TRBJ2-2; cdr3_aa: CASSVGTGELFF; cdr3_nt: TGTGCCAGCAGCGTGGGCACCGGGGAGCTGTTTTTT
clone_size: few; d_call: NA; v_call: TRBV29-1; j_call: TRBJ2-3; cdr3_aa: CSVEVPPDTQYF; cdr3_nt: TGCAGCGTTGAAGTCCCCCCAGATACGCAGTATTTT
clone_size: NA; d_call: NA; v_call: TRBV12-3/TRBV12-4; j_call: TRBJ2-1; cdr3_aa: CASSFLNEQFF; cdr3_nt: TGTGCCAGCAGTTTCCTCAATGAGCAGTTCTTC